Shown below are 7 T cell receptor beta chains from a single sample sequenced in a study of control samples from healthy donors and cancer patients. TCRdb's table, derived via immunoSEQ multiplex PCR, lists solely in-frame clones and lacks some. The data contain about 150,000 clones, over 85% of them singletons. Sequencing used blood. These receptors all come from a man aged 18 to 29 in good health.

The chain couples TRBV4-1 to TRBJ2-7, with D perhaps matching TRBD2 (6 bases). CDR3 length: 14 residues. Germline V gene sequence: CDR1 MGHRA, CDR2 YSYEKL. V was pared by 4 bases and J by 1 base, with 11 bases between. CDR3 nucleotides: TGCGCCAGCAGCCCGGGACTTCTGTCCTACGAGCAGTACTTC. The encoded protein is CASSPGLLSYEQYF.

The V and J genes are TRBV11-2 and TRBJ1-2; 9 bases line up with TRBD1. After removal of 5 bases from V and 8 bases from J, the junction contained 12 bases not matched to a gene. The CDR3 extends over 15 amino acids. Germline values: CDR1 SGHAT, CDR2 FQNNGV. The CDR3 loop is CASSPYRDRVRGYTF. The CDR3 nucleotides read TGTGCCAGCAGCCCTTACCGGGACAGGGTACGCGGCTACACCTTC.

This chain connects TRBV5-6 to TRBJ2-3, with D unresolved. The V end lost 2 bases, the J end lost 2 bases, and 9 bases lay between the germline ends. The CDR3 length is 14 residues. CDR1 and CDR2 (germline): SGHDT, YYEEEE. The CDR3 DNA reads TGTGCCAGCAGCTTAGCTTATACCACAGATACGCAGTATTTT. It specifies CASSLAYTTDTQYF.

The V and J genes are TRBV13 and TRBJ1-1; 11 positions agree with TRBD1. Germline lookup yields CDR1 PRHDT and CDR2 FYEKMQ (reference sequence). The CDR3 has 14 amino acids. The trim removed 5 bases at V and 4 bases at J, leaving 3 bases unmatched. In DNA, the CDR3 is TGTGCCAGCAGCCCCGGGACAGGGGGCACTGAAGCTTTCTTT. This codes for CASSPGTGGTEAFF.

The V gene is TRBV27, the J gene TRBJ2-7, with D hard to call. Trimming took off 0 bases at V and 1 base at J, with 13 bases between the two ends. The length of the CDR3 is 16 residues. Germline lookup yields CDR1 MNHEY and CDR2 SMNVEV (reference sequence). The CDR3 spells CASSLSVRSQSYEQYF. The CDR3 coding sequence is TGTGCCAGCAGTTTATCGGTGCGATCACAGTCCTACGAGCAGTACTTC.

This clone turned up a few times. V is TRBV27 and J is TRBJ1-5; the D is unclear. Germline CDR1 reads MNHEY; CDR2 reads SMNVEV (reference sequence). Between the trimmed V and J ends, which lost 5 bases and 7 bases, there was a span of 15 bases. The CDR3 contains 14 residues. CDR3 region: CASSPYDVSQPQHF. The CDR3 region has the DNA TGTGCCAGCAGTCCCTATGATGTAAGCCAGCCCCAGCATTTT.

The sample holds one count of this clone. V gene TRBV5-6 combines with J gene TRBJ1-5; possible D gene TRBD1, 6 bases. Germline V gene data show CDR1 as SGHDT and CDR2 as YYEEEE. The ends were cut back, 2 bases at V and 3 bases at J, with 15 bases in the middle. The CDR3 extends over 16 amino acids. The CDR3 bases are TGTGCCAGCAGCTTATTCCCTGGACAGCCCAATCAGCCCCAGCATTTT. Its translation: CASSLFPGQPNQPQHF.